The clone carrying this T cell receptor (beta chain) was counted ten times or more. Its target is not known. The sample is drawn from a study of regulatory T cells in long-lasting Graves disease. As for the study in general: For under 3 months, newly diagnosed Graves' patients had been taking antithyroid drugs.

Study outcomes and limitations: Sharing of public clonotypes was greater in persistent patients (under 3,000) than in new patients (more than 900).

CDR1 and CDR2 (germline): SNHLY, FYNNEI. After removal of 0 bases from V and 5 bases from J, the junction contained 12 bases not matched to a gene. The CDR3 consists of 17 residues. Construction of TCR beta libraries relied on iRepertoire HTBI primers and on Arm-PCR targeting CDR3 regions. TCRdb recomputed calls from the multiplex PCR reads with MiXCR, one row per CDR3 protein. This sample has about 220,000 distinct CDR3 sequences, with less than 20% found just once. The time point was: newly diagnosed GD, antithyroid drugs for less than 3 months. PBMC-derived RNA was used for the TCR library. By American Thyroid Association guidelines, Graves' disease was diagnosed in the cohort. The same specimen was also included in a second study, on T cells in Graves' hyperthyroidism and ophthalmopathy. That publication notes: Among thyroid clonotypes expanded above 0.001, most also appeared in blood.

The sample here was peripheral blood mononuclear cells (PBMCs), taken at new diagnosis, from a patient treated with antithyroid drugs. The TCR originated in a woman aged 30 to 39 with Graves disease. The chain couples TRBV2 to TRBJ1-2, with 7 bases aligning to TRBD1. CDR3 sequence (DNA): TGTGCCAGCAGTGAAGCACAAAAGGGGGCGCCGGTATATGGCTACACCTTC. This sequence encodes CASSEAQKGAPVYGYTF. Looking up the rest from reference TRBV2 and TRBJ1-2 gives the full variable domain: EPEVTQTPSHQVTQMGQEVILRCVPISNHLYFYWYRQILGQKVEFLVSFYNNEISEKSEIFDDQFSVERPDGSNFTLKIRSTKLEDSAMYFCASSEAQKGAPVYGYTFGSGTRLTVV.